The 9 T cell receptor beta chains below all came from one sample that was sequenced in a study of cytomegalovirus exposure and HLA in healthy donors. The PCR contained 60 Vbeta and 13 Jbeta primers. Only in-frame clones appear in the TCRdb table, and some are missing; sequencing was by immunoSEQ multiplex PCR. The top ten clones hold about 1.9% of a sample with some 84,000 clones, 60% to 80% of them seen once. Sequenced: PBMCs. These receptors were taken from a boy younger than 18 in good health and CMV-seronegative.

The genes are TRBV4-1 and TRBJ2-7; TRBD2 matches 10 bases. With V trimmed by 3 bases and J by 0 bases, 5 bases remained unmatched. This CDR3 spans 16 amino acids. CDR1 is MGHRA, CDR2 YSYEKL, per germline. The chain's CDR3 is CASSHSLAGDSYEQYF. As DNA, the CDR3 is TGCGCCAGCAGCCACTCTCTAGCGGGAGACTCCTACGAGCAGTACTTC.

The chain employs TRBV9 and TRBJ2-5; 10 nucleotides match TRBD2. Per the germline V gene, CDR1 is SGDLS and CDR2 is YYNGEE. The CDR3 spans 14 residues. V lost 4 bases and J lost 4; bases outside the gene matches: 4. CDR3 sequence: CASSPRTSGETQYF. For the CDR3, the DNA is TGTGCCAGCAGCCCGCGGACTAGCGGAGAGACCCAGTACTTC.

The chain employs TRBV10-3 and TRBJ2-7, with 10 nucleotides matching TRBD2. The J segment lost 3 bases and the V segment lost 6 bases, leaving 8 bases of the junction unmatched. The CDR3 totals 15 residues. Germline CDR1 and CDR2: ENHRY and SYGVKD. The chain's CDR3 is CAISAGTSEFYEQYF. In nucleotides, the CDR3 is TGTGCCATCAGCGCCGGGACTAGCGAATTCTACGAGCAGTACTTC.

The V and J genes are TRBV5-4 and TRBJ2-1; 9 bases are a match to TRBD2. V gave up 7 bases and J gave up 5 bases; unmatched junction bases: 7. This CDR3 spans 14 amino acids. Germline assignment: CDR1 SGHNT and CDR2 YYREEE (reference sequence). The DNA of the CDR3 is TGTGCCAGCGGTTTAGCGGGAGTGGACAATGAGCAGTTCTTC. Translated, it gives CASGLAGVDNEQFF.

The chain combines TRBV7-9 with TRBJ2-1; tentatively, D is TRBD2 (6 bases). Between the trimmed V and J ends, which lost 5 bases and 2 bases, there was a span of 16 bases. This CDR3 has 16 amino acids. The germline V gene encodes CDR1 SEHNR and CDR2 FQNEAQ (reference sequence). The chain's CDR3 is CASSPRDFHTYNEQFF. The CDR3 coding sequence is TGTGCCAGCAGCCCGAGGGACTTCCACACCTACAATGAGCAGTTCTTC.

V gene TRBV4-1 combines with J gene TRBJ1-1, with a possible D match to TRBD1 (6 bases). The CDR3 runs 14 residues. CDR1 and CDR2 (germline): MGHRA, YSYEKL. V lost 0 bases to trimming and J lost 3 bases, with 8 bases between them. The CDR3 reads CASSQDRGDTEAFF. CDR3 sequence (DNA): TGCGCCAGCAGCCAAGACAGGGGTGACACTGAAGCTTTCTTT.

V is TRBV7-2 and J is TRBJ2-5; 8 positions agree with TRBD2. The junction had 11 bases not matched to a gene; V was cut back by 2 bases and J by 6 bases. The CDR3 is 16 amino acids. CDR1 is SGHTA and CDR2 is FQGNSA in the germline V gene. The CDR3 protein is CASSLISGSSPKTQYF. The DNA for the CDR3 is TGTGCCAGCAGCTTAATCAGCGGGAGCTCCCCGAAGACCCAGTACTTC.

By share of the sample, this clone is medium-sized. CDR3 in amino acids: CASSLRSSEAFF. As DNA, the CDR3 is TGTGCCAGCAGCTTACGGAGCAGCGAAGCTTTCTTT. This sequence joins TRBV7-9 and TRBJ1-1; D is uncertain. CDR3 length: 12 residues. Germline loops: CDR1 SEHNR, CDR2 FQNEAQ (reference sequence). Trimming took off 2 bases at V and 8 bases at J, with 9 bases between the two ends.

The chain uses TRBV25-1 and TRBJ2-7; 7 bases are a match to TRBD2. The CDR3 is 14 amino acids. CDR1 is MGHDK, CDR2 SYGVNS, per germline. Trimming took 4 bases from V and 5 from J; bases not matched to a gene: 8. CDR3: CASSVTPRGNEQYF. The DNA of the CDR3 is TGTGCCAGCAGTGTGACACCGCGGGGGAACGAGCAGTACTTC.